This T cell receptor beta chain was captured in a study of blood T cell repertoires in COVID-19. Germline V gives CDR1 LNHNV, CDR2 YYDKDF (reference sequence). CDR3 length: 15 residues. Trimming took off 0 bases at V and 7 bases at J, with 15 bases between the two ends. Membership in each cohort depended on participant-reported clinical history. Two negative PCRs, clearance, or symptom resolution characterized the recovered Cohort 3 donors. Method: immunoSEQ multiplex PCR; TCRdb's copy keeps in-frame clones and lacks some. This sample has about 250,000 clones, with around 90% found just once. The clonotype was recovered from a woman between 50 and 59 years old who had recovered from COVID-19. Input material: PBMCs or T cells enriched from blood (not recorded which). The chain combines TRBV15 with TRBJ1-2; TRBD1 might be the D (5 bases). CDR3 sequence (DNA): TGTGCCACCAGCAGAGACCTTGGGGGAGGTGGTGGCTACACCTTC. It translates to CATSRDLGGGGGYTF.